This entry is about one T cell receptor beta chain. What it recognizes is unknown. Sampling times: baseline, cycle 4 day 1, cycle 7 day 1. The data are from a study of OX40 agonist ivuxolimab in advanced cancers. Study results and limitations: Among patients with partial responses at 0.1-3.0 mg/kg, clonal expansion was among the lowest. Some patients who did not respond also had low normalized T-cell clonal expansion.

TCRdb's table, derived via immunoSEQ multiplex PCR, lists solely in-frame clones and lacks some. Among roughly 28,000 clones listed, around four fifths were seen once. The CDR3 contains 15 residues. Germline V CDR1 and CDR2: SGHKS, YYEKEE (reference sequence). Trimming took 5 bases from V and 0 from J, leaving 12 bases between them. The chain couples TRBV5-5 to TRBJ1-3; weak D call: TRBD1 (5 bases). The sample consisted of CD4+ or CD8+ T cells sorted from blood, taken in a trial of the OX40 agonist ivuxolimab. The sequence was collected from an adult with an advanced solid tumor such as melanoma, head and neck, liver or kidney cancer. The CDR3, as DNA: TGTGCCAGCAGTCTTGACAGCAACTCTGGAAACACCATATATTTT. Its translation: CASSLDSNSGNTIYF.